These 30 T cell receptor beta chains share one sample of origin, sequenced in a study of monozygotic twins with inflammatory bowel disease (dated by TCRdb to between 2018 and 2021). Library method: 5' RACE. Sequencing was performed on an Illumina HiSeq 2500. TCRdb reanalyzed the reads, keeping one entry per CDR3 protein sequence and omitting DNA. The sample's own table lists about 300,000 distinct CDR3 sequences. 5.5% to 6.5% of the sample rests with the top ten. Sequencing was done on a sample of blood. The receptor set was obtained from a human donor with ulcerative colitis or Crohn's disease, or a healthy co-twin of an affected twin (not recorded which).

V gene TRBV9 combines with J gene TRBJ2-2; the TCRdb D gene call, TRBD1, has no DNA to confirm it. The V gene's germline CDR1 is SGDLS and CDR2 YYNGEE. CDR3 length: 17 residues. CDR3 amino acids: CASSAGTGVRGTGELFF. Supplemented by reference TRBV9 and TRBJ2-2, the full variable domain reads DSGVTQTPKHLITATGQRVTLRCSPRSGDLSVYWYQQSLDQGLQFLIQYYNGEERAKGNILERFSAQQFPDLHSELNLSSLELGDSALYFCASSAGTGVRGTGELFFGEGSRLTVL.

V is TRBV18 and J is TRBJ2-3; the TCRdb D gene call, TRBD2, has no DNA to confirm it. This CDR3 has 16 residues. Looked up from germline, CDR1 is KGHSH and CDR2 is LQKENI. The CDR3 spells CASSPPFPRGADTQYF.

This chain joins TRBV29-1 and TRBJ2-2; TCRdb designates TRBD2, a call that cannot be tested without DNA. Germline CDR1 is SQVTM and CDR2 is ANQGSEA. The CDR3 is made up of 19 amino acids. CDR3 in amino acids: CSVGLSGGLAGDYTGELFF.

The CDR3 sequence is CSARDSGAGEQYF. This chain links TRBV20-1 with TRBJ2-7; TCRdb proposes TRBD1, but this gene call is untestable without DNA. The germline V gene encodes CDR1 DFQATT and CDR2 SNEGSKA (reference sequence). CDR3 length equals 13 residues.

The rearrangement joins TRBV29-1 to TRBJ1-1; TCRdb returns TRBD1, unconfirmable since there is no DNA. Germline V gene data show CDR1 as SQVTM and CDR2 as ANQGSEA. This CDR3 comprises 13 residues. Here the CDR3 reads CSATGTGKNEAFF. The complete variable domain, with remaining parts taken from reference TRBV29-1 and TRBJ1-1, reads SAVISQKPSRDICQRGTSLTIQCQVDSQVTMMFWYRQQPGQSLTLIATANQGSEATYESGFVIDKFPISRPNLTFSTLTVSNMSPEDSSIYLCSATGTGKNEAFFGQGTRLTVV.

The chain uses TRBV5-1 and TRBJ1-4; the TCRdb call, TRBD1, lacks DNA for checking. Germline V gene sequence: CDR1 SGHRS, CDR2 YFSETQ. There are 12 residues in the CDR3. This CDR3 is CASSQGGEKLFF.

CDR3 sequence reads: CASSLWRGVVGEQFF. The chain combines TRBV28 with TRBJ2-1. Germline V gene lookup returns CDR1 MDHEN and CDR2 SYDVKM. This CDR3 is 15 amino acids long.

This sequence joins TRBV18 and TRBJ1-1; no DNA is available, so the TRBD1 call from TCRdb remains unchecked. Germline CDR1 KGHSH, CDR2 LQKENI. The CDR3 contains 14 residues. CDR3 sequence reads: CASSPPRPNTEAFF.

The rearrangement joins TRBV7-6 to TRBJ2-5. CDR1 is SGHVS, CDR2 FNYEAQ, per germline. The CDR3 loop spans 13 amino acids. The CDR3 is CASSFGIKETQYF.

The genes are TRBV11-2 and TRBJ2-7; TCRdb's assignment of TRBD1 cannot be checked, as there is no DNA. The CDR3 extends over 14 amino acids. Germline assignment: CDR1 SGHAT and CDR2 FQNNGV. The CDR3 sequence is CASSQLRGFPEQYF. Full variable domain (rest looked up from reference TRBV11-2 and TRBJ2-7): EAGVAQSPRYKIIEKRQSVAFWCNPISGHATLYWYQQILGQGPKLLIQFQNNGVVDDSQLPKDRFSAERLKGVDSTLKIQPAKLEDSAVYLCASSQLRGFPEQYFGPGTRLTVT.

V is TRBV7-6 and J is TRBJ1-1; TCRdb selects TRBD1, and the lack of DNA leaves this call unchecked. Germline-derived CDR1 and CDR2 are SGHVS and FNYEAQ. The CDR3 contains 15 residues. This CDR3 reads CASSAQGELNTEAFF.

This rearrangement joins TRBV28 to TRBJ2-3; the D call from TCRdb, TRBD1, cannot be confirmed without DNA. This CDR3 is built from 14 residues. Germline CDR1 and CDR2: MDHEN and SYDVKM. The CDR3 loop is CAIRTGKFTDTQYF.

This chain connects TRBV20-1 to TRBJ1-6; with no DNA, the TCRdb D assignment of TRBD1 cannot be verified. The V gene's germline CDR1 is DFQATT and CDR2 SNEGSKA (reference sequence). The CDR3 spans 15 residues. CDR3 in amino acids: CSASLGGSYNSPLHF.

The chain couples TRBV24-1 to TRBJ2-2; the TRBD1 assignment by TCRdb is unverifiable without DNA. The CDR3 runs 17 residues. Germline CDR1 reads KGHDR; CDR2 reads SFDVKD. Here the CDR3 reads CATSDPRTGVHTGELFF.

This chain links TRBV7-9 with TRBJ1-2; as DNA is missing, the TRBD1 call by TCRdb cannot be tested. The CDR3 runs to 13 residues. Germline CDR1 reads SEHNR; CDR2 reads FQNEAQ (reference sequence). The CDR3: CASSLEQGGGYTF.

The V call is TRBV5-1, the J call TRBJ2-2; the TCRdb D gene call, TRBD2, has no DNA to confirm it. The CDR3 contains 17 residues. CDR1 is SGHRS, CDR2 YFSETQ, per germline. CDR3 protein: CASSHGPASGDTGELFF.

The chain carries TRBV18 and TRBJ1-1; TCRdb's D gene call, TRBD1, goes unchecked for lack of DNA. Germline V gives CDR1 KGHSH, CDR2 LQKENI. This CDR3 region has 16 residues. CDR3 sequence: CASSPQQERKNTEAFF.

The chain employs TRBV11-2 and TRBJ2-2; TCRdb calls TRBD2, which cannot be checked without DNA. The CDR3 has 13 amino acids. The germline V gene has CDR1 SGHAT and CDR2 FQNNGV. The CDR3 here is CATSGEIGGELFF.

This rearrangement joins TRBV7-2 to TRBJ1-5. CDR1 is SGHTA and CDR2 is FQGNSA in the germline V gene. The CDR3 is 14 residues long. CDR3 protein: CASADRPSNQPQHF.

The chain is built from TRBV6-5 and TRBJ2-1; with no DNA, the TCRdb D assignment of TRBD2 cannot be verified. Germline CDR1 and CDR2: MNHEY and SVGAGI. This CDR3 comprises 16 residues. The CDR3 loop is CASSSPGLAGDPEQFF.

CDR3 residues: CASSRRDGSSGNTIYF. The V call is TRBV5-1, the J call TRBJ1-3; TCRdb lists TRBD1, though no DNA is available to test this call. CDR1 and CDR2 (germline): SGHRS, YFSETQ. This CDR3 comprises 16 residues.

The rearrangement joins TRBV20-1 to TRBJ2-7; TCRdb's D call of TRBD1 is untestable without DNA. The CDR3 covers 17 residues. Germline V gives CDR1 DFQATT, CDR2 SNEGSKA (reference sequence). CDR3: CSASRLRTGLRSYEQYF.

The CDR3 is CASSVAVNRNEKLFF. This chain links TRBV9 with TRBJ1-4. CDR1 and CDR2 from the germline V gene are SGDLS and YYNGEE. This CDR3 spans 15 amino acids.

The V gene is TRBV29-1, the J gene TRBJ1-2; TCRdb indicates TRBD1, and absent DNA this call remains unverified. The V gene's germline CDR1 is SQVTM and CDR2 ANQGSEA. The CDR3 loop spans 11 amino acids. The CDR3 loop is CSGDPGGGYTF.

The rearrangement links TRBV27 to TRBJ1-5. The CDR3 is 13 residues long. Germline V gene sequence: CDR1 MNHEY, CDR2 SMNVEV (reference sequence). The CDR3 region is CASSPMGNQPQHF.

V usage is TRBV19 and J usage is TRBJ2-2. CDR1 is LNHDA and CDR2 is SQIVND in the germline V gene (reference sequence). The CDR3 contains 15 residues. CDR3 sequence: CASSIGRTGTGELFF. The whole variable domain, filled in from reference TRBV19 and TRBJ2-2, reads DGGITQSPKYLFRKEGQNVTLSCEQNLNHDAMYWYRQDPGQGLRLIYYSQIVNDFQKGDIAEGYSVSREKKESFPLTVTSAQKNPTAFYLCASSIGRTGTGELFFGEGSRLTVL.

CDR3 amino acids: CSAAPGTGAYEQYF. The chain couples TRBV20-1 to TRBJ2-7; TCRdb outputs TRBD1, but without DNA this stays unchecked. CDR1 and CDR2 (germline): DFQATT, SNEGSKA (reference sequence). The CDR3 totals 14 residues.

The V and J genes are TRBV6-1 and TRBJ2-3; no DNA is available, so the TRBD2 call from TCRdb remains unchecked. The CDR3 is made up of 15 amino acids. The V gene's germline CDR1 is MNHNS and CDR2 SASEGT. The CDR3: CASSQRGGITDTQYF.

The chain couples TRBV12-3 or TRBV12-4 to TRBJ2-1; TCRdb proposes TRBD2, but this gene call is untestable without DNA. There are 18 residues in the CDR3. CDR3 amino acids: CASRPGLAGSFSYNEQFF.

The gene calls are TRBV2 and TRBJ2-5; absent DNA, TCRdb's TRBD2 call cannot be checked. This CDR3 is 14 amino acids long. Germline V gene lookup returns CDR1 SNHLY and CDR2 FYNNEI. The CDR3 sequence: CASTRAGAGETQYF.